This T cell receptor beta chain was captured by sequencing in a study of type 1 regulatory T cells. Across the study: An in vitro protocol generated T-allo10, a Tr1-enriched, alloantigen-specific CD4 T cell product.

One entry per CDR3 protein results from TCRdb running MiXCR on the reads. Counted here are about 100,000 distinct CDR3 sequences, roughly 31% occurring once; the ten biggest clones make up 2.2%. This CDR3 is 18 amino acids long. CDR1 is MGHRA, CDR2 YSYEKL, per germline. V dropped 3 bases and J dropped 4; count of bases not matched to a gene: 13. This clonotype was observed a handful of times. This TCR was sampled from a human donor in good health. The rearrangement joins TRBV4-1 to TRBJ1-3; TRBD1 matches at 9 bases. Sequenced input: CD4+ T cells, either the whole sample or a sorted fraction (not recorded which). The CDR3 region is CASSHDPLGQGSGNTIYF. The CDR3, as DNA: TGCGCCAGCAGCCACGACCCCCTGGGACAGGGTTCCGGAAACACCATATATTTT.